These 15 T cell receptor beta chains share one sample of origin, sequenced in a study of blood T cell repertoires in COVID-19. Produced via immunoSEQ multiplex PCR; TCRdb's table is partial and in-frame only. The top ten clones hold 4.5% to 7% of a sample with tens of thousands of clones, 75% to 90% of them seen once. The sample consisted of peripheral blood. The receptor set was obtained from a man aged 50-59 years with active COVID-19.

The chain joins TRBV4-3 to TRBJ2-2; D might be TRBD2 (5 bases). CDR3 length: 17 residues. Trimming left V 0 bases short and J 6 bases short, with 17 bases between. Germline-derived CDR1 and CDR2 are LGHNA and YSLEER. CDR3 protein: CASSQDPGLAESGELFF. The CDR3 nucleotides read TGCGCCAGCAGCCAAGATCCCGGTCTAGCTGAATCCGGGGAGCTGTTTTTT.

A word on this clone: Other DNA sequences in the same sample also yield this CDR3. The chain is built from TRBV7-3 and TRBJ2-5; a possible D gene is TRBD1 (5 bases). There are 16 residues in the CDR3. CDR1 SGHTA and CDR2 FQGTGA come from the germline V gene. The V end was cut by 2 bases, the J end by 1 base, with 14 bases between. In DNA, the CDR3 is TGTGCCAGCAGCTTAGGAAGGGGATTGAGCCAAGAGACCCAGTACTTC. It specifies CASSLGRGLSQETQYF.

The CDR3 here is CASSALGGNTEAFF. The CDR3 bases are TGCGCCAGCAGTGCCCTAGGGGGGAACACTGAAGCTTTCTTT. The chain couples TRBV10-2 to TRBJ1-1; possibly TRBD1 for D (6 bases). CDR1 is WSHSY and CDR2 is SAAADI in the germline V gene. This CDR3 is built from 14 residues. V gave up 4 bases and J gave up 1 base, with 10 bases separating them.

The chain has TRBV11-2 and TRBJ2-1, with 11 bases aligning to TRBD2. There are 15 residues in the CDR3. J was trimmed by 7 bases and V by 4 bases; bases with no gene match: 6. Germline CDR1 SGHAT, CDR2 FQNNGV. CDR3 region: CASSSLAGGQNEQFF. For the CDR3, the DNA is TGTGCCAGCAGCTCCTTAGCGGGGGGGCAGAATGAGCAGTTCTTC. Together with reference TRBV11-2 and TRBJ2-1, the CDR3 gives the full variable domain: EAGVAQSPRYKIIEKRQSVAFWCNPISGHATLYWYQQILGQGPKLLIQFQNNGVVDDSQLPKDRFSAERLKGVDSTLKIQPAKLEDSAVYLCASSSLAGGQNEQFFGPGTRLTVL.

The chain uses TRBV7-3 and TRBJ2-1, with 7 bases that match TRBD2. The V gene end was trimmed by 5 bases and the J gene end by 2 bases; junction bases not matched to a gene: 6. The germline V gene encodes CDR1 SGHTA and CDR2 FQGTGA. CDR3 length: 15 amino acids. This CDR3 reads CASSPTAGTYNEQFF. The CDR3 region has the DNA TGTGCCAGCAGCCCCACAGCGGGGACCTACAATGAGCAGTTCTTC.

The CDR3 region has the DNA TGTGCCAGCAGCCCTTCGACAGGGGTAGGCTATGGCTACACCTTC. Its protein is CASSPSTGVGYGYTF. The chain is built from TRBV3-1 (or the pseudogene TRBV3-2) and TRBJ1-2; 8 bases fit TRBD1. The CDR3 spans 15 residues. Germline V gives CDR1 LGHDT, CDR2 YNNKEL (reference sequence). V trimming: 4 bases; J trimming: 4 bases; junction bases outside the gene matches: 8.

The chain links TRBV28 to TRBJ1-5, with unresolved D. Germline V gives CDR1 MDHEN, CDR2 SYDVKM. CDR3 size: 14 residues. Trimming shortened V by 7 bases and J by 3 bases, and 13 bases separated the two germline ends. This CDR3 is CASTPEVLNQPQHF. The CDR3 DNA follows: TGTGCCAGCACCCCCGAGGTCCTCAATCAGCCCCAGCATTTT.

This chain links TRBV5-1 with TRBJ1-2; D may be TRBD1 (5 bases). The germline V gene has CDR1 SGHRS and CDR2 YFSETQ. Trimming took off 3 bases at V and 0 bases at J, with 9 bases between the two ends. The CDR3 is made up of 14 amino acids. The CDR3: CASSSGASNYGYTF. The CDR3 DNA is TGCGCCAGCAGCTCTGGGGCCTCTAACTATGGCTACACCTTC.

This chain uses TRBV9 with TRBJ2-1; 8 bases match TRBD2. The J segment lost 4 bases and the V segment lost 0 bases, leaving 6 bases of the junction unmatched. The germline CDR1 and CDR2 sequences are SGDLS and YYNGEE. The CDR3 is 16 amino acids. The CDR3, as DNA: TGTGCCAGCAGCGTAGTCGCGAGCGGGAGATACAATGAGCAGTTCTTC. It encodes CASSVVASGRYNEQFF.

The chain uses TRBV6-1 and TRBJ1-2, with D possibly matching TRBD1 (5 bases). Trimming stripped 3 bases from V and 1 base from J, with 6 bases between. CDR1 and CDR2 from the germline V gene are MNHNS and SASEGT. This CDR3 comprises 13 residues. The chain's CDR3 is CASSETDNYGYTF. The CDR3, as DNA: TGTGCCAGCAGTGAGACAGATAACTATGGCTACACCTTC.

The chain joins TRBV27 to TRBJ1-2; D uncertain. The CDR3 sequence is 15 residues long. V gave up 0 bases and J gave up 4 bases, with 12 bases separating them. The germline CDR1 and CDR2 sequences are MNHEY and SMNVEV (reference sequence). The CDR3, as DNA: TGTGCCAGCAGTTTATCGGTGGCGGCTATCTATGGCTACACCTTC. Its protein product is CASSLSVAAIYGYTF.

This chain connects TRBV6-5 to TRBJ1-1, with a weak D call TRBD1 (6 bases). Per the germline V gene, CDR1 is MNHEY and CDR2 is SVGAGI. CDR3 length: 16 residues. Between the trimmed V and J ends, which lost 0 bases and 5 bases, there was a span of 16 bases. CDR3 DNA sequence: TGTGCCAGCAGTTACTCGAACAGGGCCAGGGTAACTGAAGCTTTCTTT. It translates to CASSYSNRARVTEAFF.

The chain uses TRBV14 and TRBJ2-7; D is possibly TRBD1 (5 bases). The germline gives CDR1 SGHDN, CDR2 FVKESK. This CDR3 is built from 13 residues. Trimming stripped 10 bases from V and 0 bases from J, with 13 bases between. The chain's CDR3 is CANTGLSSYEQYF. The CDR3 region has the DNA TGTGCCAACACAGGCCTGAGCTCCTACGAGCAGTACTTC.

This clone was counted a single time. V is TRBV7-2 and J is TRBJ2-2; D is unclear. From germline, CDR1 is SGHTA and CDR2 FQGNSA. The CDR3 runs 15 residues. The V end lost 3 bases, the J end lost 4 bases, and 12 bases lay between the germline ends. The CDR3 spells CASSFPITPTGELFF. The CDR3 DNA sequence: TGTGCCAGCAGCTTTCCCATCACTCCCACCGGGGAGCTGTTTTTT.

Note on this clone: Other nucleotide sequences in the sample specify the same CDR3. This chain connects TRBV6-5 to TRBJ2-7; TRBD2 matches 13 bases. This CDR3 comprises 15 residues. With V trimmed by 2 bases and J by 2 bases, 0 bases remained unmatched. CDR1 is MNHEY, CDR2 SVGAGI, per germline. The CDR3 DNA reads as TGTGCCAGCAGTTACGGACTAGCGGGGGCCTACGAGCAGTACTTC. Protein product: CASSYGLAGAYEQYF.